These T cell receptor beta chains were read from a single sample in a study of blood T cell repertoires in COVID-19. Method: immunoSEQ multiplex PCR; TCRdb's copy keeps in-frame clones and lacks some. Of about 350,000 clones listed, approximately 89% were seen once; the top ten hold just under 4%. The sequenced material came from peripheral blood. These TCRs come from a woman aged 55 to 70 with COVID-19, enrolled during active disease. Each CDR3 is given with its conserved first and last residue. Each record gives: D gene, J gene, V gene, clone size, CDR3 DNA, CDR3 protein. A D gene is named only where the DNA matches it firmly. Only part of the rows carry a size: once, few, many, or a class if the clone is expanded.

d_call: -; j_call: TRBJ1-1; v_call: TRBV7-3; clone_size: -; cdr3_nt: TGTGCCAGCAGCTTAGGCCGGCAGGGCACTGAAGCTTTCTTT; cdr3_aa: CASSLGRQGTEAFF
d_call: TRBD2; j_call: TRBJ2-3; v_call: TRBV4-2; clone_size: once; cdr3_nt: TGTGCCAGCAGCCAAGAGGCTAGCGGGGGGATAGATACGCAGTATTTT; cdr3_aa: CASSQEASGGIDTQYF
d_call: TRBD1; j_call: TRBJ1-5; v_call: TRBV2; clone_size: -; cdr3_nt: TGTGCCAGCAGATGGGCAGGGGGTCAGCCCCAGCATTTT; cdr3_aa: CASRWAGGQPQHF
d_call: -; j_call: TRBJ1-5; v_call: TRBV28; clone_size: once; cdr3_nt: TGTGCCACCTCTATCTGGGGCGGCAATCAGCCCCAGCATTTT; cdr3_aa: CATSIWGGNQPQHF
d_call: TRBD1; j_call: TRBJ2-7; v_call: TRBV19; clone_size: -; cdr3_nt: TGTGCCAGTAGTATGAGGGGACAGGGGTTCGCCTACGAGCAGTACTTC; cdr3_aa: CASSMRGQGFAYEQYF
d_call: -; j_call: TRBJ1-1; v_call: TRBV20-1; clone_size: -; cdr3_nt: TGCAGTGGGCCGGGTGGGACTGAAGCTTTCTTT; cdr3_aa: CSGPGGTEAFF
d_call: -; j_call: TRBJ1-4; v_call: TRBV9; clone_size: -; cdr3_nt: TGTGCCAGCAGCCGCTGGGAGGGGGAAGATGAAAAACTGTTTTTT; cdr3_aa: CASSRWEGEDEKLFF
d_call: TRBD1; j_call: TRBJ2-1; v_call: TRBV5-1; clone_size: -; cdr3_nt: TGCGCCAGCAGCTACGGACAGGCTGGGCAGTTCTTC; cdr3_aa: CASSYGQAGQFF
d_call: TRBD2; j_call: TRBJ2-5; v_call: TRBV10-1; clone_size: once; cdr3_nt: TGCGCCAGCAGTGAGGCTAGCGGGGGGCAAGAGACCCAGTACTTC; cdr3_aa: CASSEASGGQETQYF
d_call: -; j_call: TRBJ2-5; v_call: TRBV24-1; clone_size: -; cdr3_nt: TGTGCCACCAGTGAGCTAGCTGGGGCCCAGTACTTC; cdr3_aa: CATSELAGAQYF
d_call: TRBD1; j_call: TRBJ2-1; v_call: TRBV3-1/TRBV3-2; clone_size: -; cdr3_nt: TGTGCCAGCAGCCAGGGGACAGGGTATGAGCAGTTCTTC; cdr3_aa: CASSQGTGYEQFF
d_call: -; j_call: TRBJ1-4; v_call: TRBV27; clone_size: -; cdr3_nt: TGTGCCAGCAGTAACCTCCGCTCGCCGTCGGTTAATGAAAAACTGTTTTTT; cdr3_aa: CASSNLRSPSVNEKLFF
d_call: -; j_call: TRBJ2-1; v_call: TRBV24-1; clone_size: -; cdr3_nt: TGTGCCACCAGTGATCCCAACAGGCTTGGGCAGTTCTTC; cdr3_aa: CATSDPNRLGQFF
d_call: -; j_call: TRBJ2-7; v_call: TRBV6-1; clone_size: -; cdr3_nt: TGTGCCAGCAGTGAAGCGGCTAGGACAGAGATCTACGAGCAGTACTTC; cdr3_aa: CASSEAARTEIYEQYF
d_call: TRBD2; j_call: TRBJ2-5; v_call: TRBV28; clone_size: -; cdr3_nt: TGTGCCAGCAGCTCGAGCGGGGGGACTACCCAAGAGACCCAGTACTTC; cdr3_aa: CASSSSGGTTQETQYF
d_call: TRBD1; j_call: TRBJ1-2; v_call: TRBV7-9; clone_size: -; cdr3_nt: TGTGCCAGCAGCAAGGTGGCAGGGGGTGGCTACACCTTC; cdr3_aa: CASSKVAGGGYTF
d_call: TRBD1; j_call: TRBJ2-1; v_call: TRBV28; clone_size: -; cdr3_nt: TGTGCCAGCAGTGGCCGGGACAGGCCGGGCTATGAGCAGTTCTTC; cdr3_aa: CASSGRDRPGYEQFF
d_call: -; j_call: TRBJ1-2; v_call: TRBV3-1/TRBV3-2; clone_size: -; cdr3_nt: TGTGCCAGCAGCCAAGTATGGTCCAGGGTCCTATATGGCTACACCTTC; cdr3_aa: CASSQVWSRVLYGYTF
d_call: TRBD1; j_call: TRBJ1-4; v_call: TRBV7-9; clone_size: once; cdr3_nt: TGTGCCAGCAGCTCACAGGGGACTAATGAAAAACTGTTTTTT; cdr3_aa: CASSSQGTNEKLFF